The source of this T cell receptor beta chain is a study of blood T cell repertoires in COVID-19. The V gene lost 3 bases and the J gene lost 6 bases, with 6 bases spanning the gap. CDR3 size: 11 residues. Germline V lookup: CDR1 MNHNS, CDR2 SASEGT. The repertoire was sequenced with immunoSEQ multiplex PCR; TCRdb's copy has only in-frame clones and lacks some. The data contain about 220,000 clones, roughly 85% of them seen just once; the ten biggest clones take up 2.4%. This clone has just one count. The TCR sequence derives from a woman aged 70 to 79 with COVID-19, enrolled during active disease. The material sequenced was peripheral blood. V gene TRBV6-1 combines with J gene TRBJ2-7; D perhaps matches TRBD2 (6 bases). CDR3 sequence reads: CASSEGGEQYF. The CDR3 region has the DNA TGTGCCAGCAGTGAGGGGGGCGAGCAGTACTTC.